This T cell receptor beta chain was identified during a study of cytomegalovirus exposure and HLA in healthy donors. Researchers ran the PCR with 60 Vbeta and 13 Jbeta primers. The protocol was immunoSEQ multiplex PCR, while the TCRdb copy is restricted to in-frame clones and leaves out a portion. The sample shows around 100,000 clones, around 76% of them seen only once. A remark on this clone: Its antigen is as yet unknown.

Germline V gene sequence: CDR1 GTSNPN, CDR2 SVGIG (reference sequence). This CDR3 is built from 14 residues. The junction had 8 bases not matched to a gene; V was cut back by 3 bases and J by 4 bases. Study outcomes and limitations: Most TCR sequences proved rare, with some public TCRs found in many donors. No immune exposure information besides CMV serostatus was available. High specificity and sensitivity for cytomegalovirus status were reported for the classifier.

This sequence was found in a woman aged 45-65 years in good health and CMV-seropositive. The sequenced sample was PBMCs. V gene TRBV30 combines with J gene TRBJ1-2; 7 positions agree with TRBD1. Written as DNA, the CDR3 is TGTGCCTGGAGAGTGGCAGGGGGAAGCTATGGCTACACCTTC. It yields the protein CAWRVAGGSYGYTF.